These T cell receptor beta chains were read from a single sample in a study of OX40 agonist ivuxolimab in advanced cancers. Profiling relied on immunoSEQ multiplex PCR, and the TCRdb table lists in-frame clones only, not all of them. Of under 95,000 clones in the sample, roughly 82% were seen once. Source: CD4+ or CD8+ T cells sorted from blood, taken in a trial of the OX40 agonist ivuxolimab. These TCRs come from an adult with an advanced solid tumor such as melanoma, head and neck, liver or kidney cancer. Each CDR3 is given with its conserved first and last residue. Each record gives: J gene, CDR3 length, clone size, V gene, D gene, CDR3 protein, CDR3 DNA. A D gene is named only where the DNA matches it firmly. Clone size is given for some rows only: seen once, a few or many times, or a class if the clone is expanded.

TRBJ2-3,15,NA,TRBV7-3,TRBD2,CASSRGGGRTDTQYF,TGTGCCAGCAGCCGCGGGGGGGGCCGCACAGATACGCAGTATTTT
TRBJ2-7,14,once,TRBV9,NA,CASSVGVSSYEQYF,TGTGCCAGCAGCGTCGGAGTAAGCTCCTACGAGCAGTACTTC
TRBJ2-7,13,NA,TRBV7-3,TRBD1,CASSLGPGGEQYF,TGTGCCAGCAGCCTAGGGCCAGGGGGCGAGCAGTACTTC
TRBJ1-5,15,few,TRBV11-2,NA,CASSLDGGEGQPQHF,TGTGCCAGCAGCTTAGATGGGGGTGAGGGGCAGCCCCAGCATTTT
TRBJ2-1,15,NA,TRBV6-5,TRBD1,CASKEDRARSNEQFF,TGTGCCAGCAAAGAAGACAGGGCCCGATCCAATGAGCAGTTCTTC
TRBJ2-5,11,few,TRBV5-1,NA,CASSSQETQYF,TGCGCCAGCAGCTCCCAAGAGACCCAGTACTTC
TRBJ2-5,15,NA,TRBV7-2,NA,CASSARRAIQETQYF,TGTGCCAGCAGCGCACGACGGGCTATCCAAGAGACCCAGTACTTC
TRBJ2-7,15,NA,TRBV7-2,TRBD2,CASSLERGGRYEQYF,TGTGCCAGCAGCTTAGAGCGGGGGGGCCGGTACGAGCAGTACTTC
TRBJ2-3,14,once,TRBV28,NA,CASSQPGPLDTQYF,TGTGCCAGCAGTCAACCGGGCCCGCTGGATACGCAGTATTTT
TRBJ1-5,18,NA,TRBV18,NA,CASSPTRTGEGSNQPQHF,TGTGCCAGCTCACCCACGCGAACGGGAGAGGGGAGCAATCAGCCCCAGCATTTT
TRBJ2-3,16,NA,TRBV9,NA,CASTRRSSASTDTQYF,TGTGCCAGCACCAGAAGGTCCAGCGCTAGCACAGATACGCAGTATTTT
TRBJ1-1,12,NA,TRBV29-1,NA,CSVGQQNTEAFF,TGCAGCGTCGGACAGCAAAACACTGAAGCTTTCTTT
TRBJ1-2,14,NA,TRBV7-2,NA,CASSLMSVNYGYTF,TGTGCCAGCAGCTTAATGTCCGTTAACTATGGCTACACCTTC
TRBJ1-1,13,once,TRBV28,NA,CASTRPGSTEAFF,TGTGCCAGCACACGACCGGGGAGCACTGAAGCTTTCTTT
TRBJ1-1,13,NA,TRBV29-1,TRBD1,CSVWGQGESEAFF,TGCAGCGTTTGGGGACAGGGTGAGTCTGAAGCTTTCTTT
TRBJ2-3,14,NA,TRBV7-9,NA,CASNVPGATDTQYF,TGTGCCAGCAACGTACCGGGGGCAACAGATACGCAGTATTTT